This TCR beta chain was observed in a study of OX40 agonist ivuxolimab in advanced cancers. On the study more broadly: A male proportion of over 75% was recorded, with mean age roughly 62 years and range about 20 to 90.

Baseline was the first blood sampling point, followed by cycle 4 day 1 and cycle 7 day 1. Generated by immunoSEQ multiplex PCR, the TCRdb table keeps only in-frame clones and is missing some. This table holds 52,000 or so clones, roughly 88% found once. The TCR sequence derives from an adult with an advanced solid tumor such as melanoma, head and neck, liver or kidney cancer. The sample consisted of CD4+ or CD8+ T cells sorted from blood, taken in a trial of the OX40 agonist ivuxolimab.

CDR3 sequence reads: CAIRTRARNEQFF. For the CDR3, the DNA is TGTGCCATCAGGACTCGGGCCAGGAATGAGCAGTTCTTC. This chain joins TRBV10-3 and TRBJ2-1; D uncertain. Germline V gives CDR1 ENHRY, CDR2 SYGVKD. CDR3 length: 13 amino acids. V dropped 6 bases and J dropped 7 bases, with 13 bases sitting between them.